The T cell receptor (beta chain) described here comes from a study of CD8+ T cells in alopecia areata. Lesional scalp tissue (obtained by punch biopsy) and peripheral blood were collected from alopecia areata patients. In each case, RNA was isolated and then reverse transcribed into cDNA as the sequencing template. Sequencing was performed with immunoSEQ multiplex PCR; in TCRdb, only in-frame clones are kept and a portion is missing. This table has 220,000 or so clones, around 62% appearing once. Trimming cost V 4 bases and J 0 bases, with 34 bases left between them. The CDR3 runs to 21 residues. Germline V gene data show CDR1 as SQVTM and CDR2 as ANQGSEA.

The chain uses TRBV29-1 and TRBJ2-7, with D possibly TRBD1 on 6 matching bases. The source material was CD4+ T cells sorted from blood, sampled at week 0. This clonotype was sampled from a human donor with alopecia areata. The CDR3 DNA sequence: TGCAGCGTTGCTCCGGGTATGGTCGACAGGTCCTCACACCCCAACTCCTACGAGCAGTACTTC. Protein sequence: CSVAPGMVDRSSHPNSYEQYF.